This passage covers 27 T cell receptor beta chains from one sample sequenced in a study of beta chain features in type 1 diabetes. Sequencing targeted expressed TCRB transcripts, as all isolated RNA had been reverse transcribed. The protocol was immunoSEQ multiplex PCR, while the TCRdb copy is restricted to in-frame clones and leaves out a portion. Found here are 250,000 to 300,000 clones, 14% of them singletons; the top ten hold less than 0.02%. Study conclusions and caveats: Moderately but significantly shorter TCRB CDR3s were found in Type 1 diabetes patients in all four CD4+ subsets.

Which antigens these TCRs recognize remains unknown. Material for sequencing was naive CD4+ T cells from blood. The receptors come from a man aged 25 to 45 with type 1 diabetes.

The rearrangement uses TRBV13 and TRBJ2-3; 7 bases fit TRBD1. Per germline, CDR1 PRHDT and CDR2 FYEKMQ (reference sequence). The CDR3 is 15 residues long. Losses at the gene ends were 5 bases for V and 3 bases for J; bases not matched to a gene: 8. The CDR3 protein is CASSRGGRGTDTQYF. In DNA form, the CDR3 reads TGTGCCAGCAGCAGAGGGGGCAGGGGGACAGATACGCAGTATTTT.

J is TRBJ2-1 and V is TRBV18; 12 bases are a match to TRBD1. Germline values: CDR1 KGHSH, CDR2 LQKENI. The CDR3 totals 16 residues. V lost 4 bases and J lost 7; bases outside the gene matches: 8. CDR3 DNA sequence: TGTGCCAGCTCACACCCGGGACAGGGGGCATTTAATGAGCAGTTCTTC. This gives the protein CASSHPGQGAFNEQFF. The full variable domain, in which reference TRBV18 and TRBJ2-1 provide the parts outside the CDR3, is NAGVMQNPRHLVRRRGQEARLRCSPMKGHSHVYWYRQLPEEGLKFMVYLQKENIIDESGMPKERFSAEFPKEGPSILRIQQVVRGDSAAYFCASSHPGQGAFNEQFFGPGTRLTVL.

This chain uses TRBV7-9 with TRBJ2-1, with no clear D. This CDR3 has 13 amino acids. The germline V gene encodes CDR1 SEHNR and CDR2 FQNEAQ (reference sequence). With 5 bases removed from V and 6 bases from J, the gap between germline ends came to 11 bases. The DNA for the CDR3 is TGTGCCAGCAGCCGACGAGGTGGCAATGAGCAGTTCTTC. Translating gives CASSRRGGNEQFF.

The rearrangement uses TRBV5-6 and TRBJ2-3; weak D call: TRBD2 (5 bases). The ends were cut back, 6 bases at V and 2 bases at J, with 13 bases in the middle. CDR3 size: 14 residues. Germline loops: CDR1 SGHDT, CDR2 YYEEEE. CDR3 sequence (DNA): TGTGCCAGCAACTTCGGACTTTCCACAGATACGCAGTATTTT. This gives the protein CASNFGLSTDTQYF.

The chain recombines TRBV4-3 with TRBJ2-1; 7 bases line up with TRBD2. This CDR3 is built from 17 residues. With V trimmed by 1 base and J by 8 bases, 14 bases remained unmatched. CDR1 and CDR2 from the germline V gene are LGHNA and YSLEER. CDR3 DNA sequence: TGCGCCAGCAGCCAAGGGGCGACGAGCGGGAATTGGTATGAGCAGTTCTTC. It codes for CASSQGATSGNWYEQFF.

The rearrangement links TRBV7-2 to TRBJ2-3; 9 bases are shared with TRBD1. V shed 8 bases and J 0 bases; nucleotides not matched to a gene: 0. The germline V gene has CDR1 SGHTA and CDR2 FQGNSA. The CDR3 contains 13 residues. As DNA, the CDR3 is TGTGCCAGCGGGACAGGGAGCACAGATACGCAGTATTTT. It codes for CASGTGSTDTQYF.

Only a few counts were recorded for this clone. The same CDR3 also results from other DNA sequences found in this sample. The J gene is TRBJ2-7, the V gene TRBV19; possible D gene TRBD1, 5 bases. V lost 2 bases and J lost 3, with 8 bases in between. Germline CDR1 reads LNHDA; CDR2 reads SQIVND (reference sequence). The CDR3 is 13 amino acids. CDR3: CASSIQGSYEQYF. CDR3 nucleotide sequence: TGTGCCAGTAGTATACAGGGAAGCTACGAGCAGTACTTC.

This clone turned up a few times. Here the CDR3 reads CASSLVSRDNEQFF. For the CDR3, the DNA is TGTGCCAGCAGCTTAGTTAGCCGAGACAATGAGCAGTTCTTC. V and J are TRBV7-2 and TRBJ2-1, with D hard to call. V was cut by 1 base and J by 5 bases, with 9 bases left in between. Germline CDR1 SGHTA, CDR2 FQGNSA. CDR3 size: 14 residues.

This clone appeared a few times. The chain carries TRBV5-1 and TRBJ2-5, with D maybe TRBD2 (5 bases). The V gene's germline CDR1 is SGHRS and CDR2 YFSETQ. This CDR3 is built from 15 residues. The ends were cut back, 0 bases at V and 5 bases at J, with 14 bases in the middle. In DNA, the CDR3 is TGCGCCAGCAGCTTGGTGGGAGAATCTACGGAGACCCAGTACTTC. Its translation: CASSLVGESTETQYF.

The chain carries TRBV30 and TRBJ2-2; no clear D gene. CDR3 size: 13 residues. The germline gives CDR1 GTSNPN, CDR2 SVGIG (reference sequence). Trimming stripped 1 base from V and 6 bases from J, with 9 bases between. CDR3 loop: CAWSELVAGELFF. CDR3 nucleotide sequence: TGTGCCTGGAGTGAGCTGGTGGCCGGGGAGCTGTTTTTT.

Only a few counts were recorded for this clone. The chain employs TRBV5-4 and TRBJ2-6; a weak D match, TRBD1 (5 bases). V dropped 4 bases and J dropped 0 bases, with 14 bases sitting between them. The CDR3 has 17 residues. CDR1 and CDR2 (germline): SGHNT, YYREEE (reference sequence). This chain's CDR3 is CASSPRVRASGANVLTF. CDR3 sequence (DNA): TGTGCCAGCAGCCCCAGGGTAAGGGCCTCTGGGGCCAACGTCCTGACTTTC.

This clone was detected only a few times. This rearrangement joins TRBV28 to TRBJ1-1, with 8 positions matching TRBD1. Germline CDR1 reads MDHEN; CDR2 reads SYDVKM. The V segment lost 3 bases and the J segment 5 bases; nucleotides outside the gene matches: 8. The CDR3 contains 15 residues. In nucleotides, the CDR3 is TGTGCCAGCAGTTTGATAGGACAGGGAGCAACTGAAGCTTTCTTT. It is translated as CASSLIGQGATEAFF.

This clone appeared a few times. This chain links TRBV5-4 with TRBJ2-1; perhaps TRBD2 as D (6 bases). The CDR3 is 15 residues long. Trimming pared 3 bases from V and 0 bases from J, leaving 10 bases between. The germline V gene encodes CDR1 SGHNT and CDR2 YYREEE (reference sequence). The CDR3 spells CASSSGLISYNEQFF. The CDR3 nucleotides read TGTGCCAGCAGCTCGGGACTTATCTCCTACAATGAGCAGTTCTTC.

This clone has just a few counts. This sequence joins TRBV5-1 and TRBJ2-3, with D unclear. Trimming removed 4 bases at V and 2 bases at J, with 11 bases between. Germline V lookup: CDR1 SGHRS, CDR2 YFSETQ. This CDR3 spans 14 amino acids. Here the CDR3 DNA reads TGCGCCAGCAGCCCCGGTGCGGACACAGATACGCAGTATTTT. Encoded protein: CASSPGADTDTQYF.

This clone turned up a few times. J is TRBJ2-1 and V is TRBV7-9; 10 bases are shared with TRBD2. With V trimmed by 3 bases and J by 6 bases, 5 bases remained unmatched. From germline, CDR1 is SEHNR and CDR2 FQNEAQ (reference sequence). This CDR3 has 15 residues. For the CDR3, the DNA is TGTGCCAGCAGCTTTTTAGCGGGAGGTAGCAATGAGCAGTTCTTC. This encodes CASSFLAGGSNEQFF.

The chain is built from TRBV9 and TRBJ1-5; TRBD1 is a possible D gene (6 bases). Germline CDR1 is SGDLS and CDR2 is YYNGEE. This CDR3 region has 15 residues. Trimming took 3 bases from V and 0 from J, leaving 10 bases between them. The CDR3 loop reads CASSDGQHSNQPQHF. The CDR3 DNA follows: TGTGCCAGCAGCGACGGACAGCATAGCAATCAGCCCCAGCATTTT.

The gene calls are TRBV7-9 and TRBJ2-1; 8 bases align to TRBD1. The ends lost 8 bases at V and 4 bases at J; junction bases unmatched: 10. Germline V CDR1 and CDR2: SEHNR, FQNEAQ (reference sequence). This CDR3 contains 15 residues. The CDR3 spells CASSTGVSEYNEQFF. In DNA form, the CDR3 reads TGTGCCAGCTCGACAGGGGTTAGCGAGTACAATGAGCAGTTCTTC.

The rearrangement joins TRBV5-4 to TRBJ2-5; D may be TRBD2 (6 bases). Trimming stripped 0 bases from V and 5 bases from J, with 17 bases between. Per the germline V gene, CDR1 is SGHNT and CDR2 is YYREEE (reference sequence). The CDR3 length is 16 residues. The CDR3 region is CASSLAIAGSRETQYF. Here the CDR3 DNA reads TGTGCCAGCAGCTTGGCCATCGCGGGGTCGAGGGAGACCCAGTACTTC.

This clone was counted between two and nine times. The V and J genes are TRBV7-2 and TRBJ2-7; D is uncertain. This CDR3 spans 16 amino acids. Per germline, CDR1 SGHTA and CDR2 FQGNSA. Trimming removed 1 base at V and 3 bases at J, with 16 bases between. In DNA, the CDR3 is TGTGCCAGCAGCTTAGTAAGCGCCGGTAAAAGCTACGAGCAGTACTTC. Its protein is CASSLVSAGKSYEQYF.

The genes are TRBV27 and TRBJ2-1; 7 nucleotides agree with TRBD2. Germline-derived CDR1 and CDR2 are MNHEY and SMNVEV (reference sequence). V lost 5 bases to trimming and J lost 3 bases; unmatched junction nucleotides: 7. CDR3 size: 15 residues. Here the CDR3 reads CASSTRTRGYNEQFF. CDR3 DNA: TGTGCCAGCAGTACACGGACTAGGGGCTACAATGAGCAGTTCTTC.

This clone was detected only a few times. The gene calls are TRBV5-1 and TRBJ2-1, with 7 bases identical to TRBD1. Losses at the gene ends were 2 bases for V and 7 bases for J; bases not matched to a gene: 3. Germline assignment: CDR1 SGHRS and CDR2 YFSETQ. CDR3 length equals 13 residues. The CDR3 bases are TGCGCCAGCAGCTTCACAGGGGCGAATGAGCAGTTCTTC. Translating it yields CASSFTGANEQFF.

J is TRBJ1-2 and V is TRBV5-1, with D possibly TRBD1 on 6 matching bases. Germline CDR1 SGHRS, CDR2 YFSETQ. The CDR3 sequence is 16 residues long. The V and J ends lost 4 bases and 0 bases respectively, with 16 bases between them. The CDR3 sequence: CASSPRGGLANYGYTF. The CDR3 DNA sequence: TGCGCCAGCAGCCCACGGGGGGGGCTCGCTAACTATGGCTACACCTTC.

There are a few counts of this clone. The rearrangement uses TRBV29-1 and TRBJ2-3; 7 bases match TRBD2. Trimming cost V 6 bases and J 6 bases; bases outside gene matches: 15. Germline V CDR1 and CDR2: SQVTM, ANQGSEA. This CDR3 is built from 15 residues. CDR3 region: CSVEAGDLREDTQYF. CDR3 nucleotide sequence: TGCAGCGTCGAGGCCGGGGACCTGCGGGAGGATACGCAGTATTTT.

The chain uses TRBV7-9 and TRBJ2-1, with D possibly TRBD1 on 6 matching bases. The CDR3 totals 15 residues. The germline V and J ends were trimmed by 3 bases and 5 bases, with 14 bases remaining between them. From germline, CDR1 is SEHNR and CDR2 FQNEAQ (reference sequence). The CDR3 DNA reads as TGTGCCAGCAGCTTGGACGGGACACAGAACAATGAGCAGTTCTTC. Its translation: CASSLDGTQNNEQFF.

CDR3 sequence (DNA): TGTGCCAGCAGCCCTAATACTAGCGGCAATGAGCAGTTCTTC. This codes for CASSPNTSGNEQFF. The chain couples TRBV7-9 to TRBJ2-1, with 8 bases identical to TRBD2. This CDR3 spans 14 amino acids. The V gene end was trimmed by 5 bases and the J gene end by 6 bases; junction bases not matched to a gene: 6. Germline CDR1 and CDR2: SEHNR and FQNEAQ (reference sequence).

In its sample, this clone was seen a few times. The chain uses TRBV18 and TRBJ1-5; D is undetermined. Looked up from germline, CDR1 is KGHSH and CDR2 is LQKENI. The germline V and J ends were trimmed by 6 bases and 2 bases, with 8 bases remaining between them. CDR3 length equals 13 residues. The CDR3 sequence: CASSGLGNQPQHF. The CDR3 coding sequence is TGTGCCAGCTCCGGCCTAGGCAATCAGCCCCAGCATTTT. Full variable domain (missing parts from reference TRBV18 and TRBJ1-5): NAGVMQNPRHLVRRRGQEARLRCSPMKGHSHVYWYRQLPEEGLKFMVYLQKENIIDESGMPKERFSAEFPKEGPSILRIQQVVRGDSAAYFCASSGLGNQPQHFGDGTRLSIL.

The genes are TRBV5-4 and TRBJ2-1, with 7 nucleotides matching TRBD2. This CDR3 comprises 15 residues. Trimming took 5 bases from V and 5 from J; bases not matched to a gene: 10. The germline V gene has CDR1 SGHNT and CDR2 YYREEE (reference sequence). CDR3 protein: CASSYTGGSDNEQFF. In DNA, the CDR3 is TGTGCCAGCAGTTACACCGGGGGGTCGGACAATGAGCAGTTCTTC.